A selection of T cell receptor beta chains follows, all from one sample in a study of Ad26.COV2.S vaccination and SARS-CoV-2 variants. The repertoire was sequenced with immunoSEQ multiplex PCR; TCRdb's copy has only in-frame clones and lacks some. The sample includes about 350,000 clones, about 91% of them seen just once. This specimen consisted of peripheral blood, obtained after recovery from COVID-19. The receptors were sampled from a human donor who had recovered from COVID-19. Both conserved end residues are part of each CDR3. Each record gives: V gene, J gene, clone size, D gene, CDR3 protein, CDR3 DNA. D genes are given only for firm matches. Size values are once, few and many counts, or a class for expanded clones, and some rows have none.

V: TRBV6-6
J: TRBJ2-5
size: NA
D: NA
CDR3: CASSEGTQYF
DNA: TGTGCCAGCAGTGAGGGGACCCAGTACTTC

V: TRBV27
J: TRBJ2-5
size: NA
D: NA
CDR3: CASGETGAQETQYF
DNA: TGTGCCAGCGGCGAAACCGGGGCCCAAGAGACCCAGTACTTC

V: TRBV4-1
J: TRBJ1-1
size: few
D: NA
CDR3: CASSQVVTTEAFF
DNA: TGCGCCAGCAGCCAAGTGGTAACGACTGAAGCTTTCTTT

V: TRBV6-1
J: TRBJ2-1
size: NA
D: NA
CDR3: CASSELRPAGNEQFF
DNA: TGTGCCAGCAGTGAACTTAGACCAGCAGGCAATGAGCAGTTCTTC

V: TRBV19
J: TRBJ2-2
size: NA
D: NA
CDR3: CASSWSVDTGELFF
DNA: TGTGCCAGTAGCTGGAGCGTGGACACCGGGGAGCTGTTTTTT

V: TRBV5-1
J: TRBJ2-5
size: once
D: NA
CDR3: CASHRGPQETQYF
DNA: TGCGCCAGCCACCGGGGCCCTCAAGAGACCCAGTACTTC

V: TRBV10-2
J: TRBJ1-2
size: once
D: NA
CDR3: CASSRRGDYGYTF
DNA: TGCGCCAGCAGTCGCAGGGGTGACTATGGCTACACCTTC

V: TRBV16
J: TRBJ2-1
size: NA
D: NA
CDR3: CASSQLRDSYNEQFF
DNA: TGTGCCAGCAGCCAATTGAGGGACTCCTACAATGAGCAGTTCTTC

V: TRBV4-1
J: TRBJ2-7
size: NA
D: TRBD2
CDR3: CASSQLRRLASEQYF
DNA: TGCGCCAGCAGCCAACTCCGACGACTAGCTTCCGAGCAGTACTTC

V: TRBV7-9
J: TRBJ2-3
size: NA
D: TRBD2
CDR3: CASSFELAFSTDTQYF
DNA: TGTGCCAGCAGCTTCGAACTAGCGTTTAGCACAGATACGCAGTATTTT

V: TRBV20-1
J: TRBJ2-7
size: NA
D: NA
CDR3: CSARDGYEQYF
DNA: TGCAGTGCTCGGGACGGCTACGAGCAGTACTTC

V: TRBV11-2
J: TRBJ1-5
size: NA
D: NA
CDR3: CASSLGVGQPQHF
DNA: TGTGCCAGCAGCTTAGGGGTGGGTCAGCCCCAGCATTTT

V: TRBV5-1
J: TRBJ1-2
size: NA
D: NA
CDR3: CASSPFNYGYTF
DNA: TGCGCCAGCAGCCCATTTAACTATGGCTACACCTTC

V: TRBV2
J: TRBJ1-3
size: NA
D: NA
CDR3: CASASITGTGGNTIYF
DNA: TGTGCCAGCGCTTCAATCACGGGGACTGGTGGAAACACCATATATTTT

V: TRBV28
J: TRBJ1-6
size: few
D: NA
CDR3: CASSFRTPGYNSPLHF
DNA: TGTGCCAGCAGTTTCAGGACACCGGGGTATAATTCACCCCTCCACTTT

V: TRBV6-5
J: TRBJ1-2
size: once
D: TRBD1
CDR3: CASSTPGQGGLGYTF
DNA: TGTGCCAGCAGTACTCCGGGACAGGGCGGGCTTGGCTACACCTTC

V: TRBV25-1
J: TRBJ2-1
size: NA
D: TRBD2
CDR3: CASSDPGTSGGNEQFF
DNA: TGTGCCAGCAGTGACCCCGGGACTAGCGGGGGTAATGAGCAGTTCTTC

V: TRBV7-8
J: TRBJ1-5
size: NA
D: NA
CDR3: CASSPRVGQLNQPQHF
DNA: TGTGCCAGCAGCCCCCGGGTAGGACAGTTAAATCAGCCCCAGCATTTT

V: TRBV27
J: TRBJ2-2
size: once
D: NA
CDR3: CASSRIDRNTGELFF
DNA: TGTGCCAGCAGTCGCATAGACAGGAACACCGGGGAGCTGTTTTTT

V: TRBV3-1/TRBV3-2
J: TRBJ2-1
size: NA
D: NA
CDR3: CASSHGVWGQFF
DNA: TGTGCCAGCAGCCATGGGGTGTGGGGGCAGTTCTTC

V: TRBV10-3
J: TRBJ2-7
size: NA
D: NA
CDR3: CAISATAYEQYF
DNA: TGTGCCATCAGTGCAACAGCCTACGAGCAGTACTTC

V: TRBV7-2
J: TRBJ1-2
size: NA
D: TRBD1
CDR3: CASSFTGGYGYTF
DNA: TGTGCCAGCAGCTTTACAGGGGGCTATGGCTACACCTTC

V: TRBV4-1
J: TRBJ2-2
size: NA
D: NA
CDR3: CASSQRSNTGELFF
DNA: TGCGCCAGCAGCCAGAGATCTAACACCGGGGAGCTGTTTTTT

V: TRBV7-6
J: TRBJ1-4
size: NA
D: NA
CDR3: CASSSRQDKVNEKLFF
DNA: TGTGCCAGCAGCTCCCGACAGGACAAAGTTAATGAAAAACTGTTTTTT

V: TRBV10-3
J: TRBJ2-1
size: NA
D: NA
CDR3: CAIAHEKVFF
DNA: TGTGCCATCGCCCATGAAAAAGTGTTCTTC